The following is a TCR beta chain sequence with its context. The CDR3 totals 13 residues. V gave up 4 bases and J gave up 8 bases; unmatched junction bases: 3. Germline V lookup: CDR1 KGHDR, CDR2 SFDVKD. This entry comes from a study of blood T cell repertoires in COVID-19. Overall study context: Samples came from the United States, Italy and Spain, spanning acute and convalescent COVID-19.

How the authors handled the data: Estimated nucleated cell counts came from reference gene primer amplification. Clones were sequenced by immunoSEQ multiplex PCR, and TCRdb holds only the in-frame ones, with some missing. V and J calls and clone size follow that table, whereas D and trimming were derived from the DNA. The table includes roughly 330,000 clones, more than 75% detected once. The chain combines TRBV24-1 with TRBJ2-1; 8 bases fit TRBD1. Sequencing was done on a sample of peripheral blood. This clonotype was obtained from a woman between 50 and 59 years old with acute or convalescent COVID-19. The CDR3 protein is CATSEMTGDEQFF. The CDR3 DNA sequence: TGTGCCACCAGTGAAATGACAGGGGATGAGCAGTTCTTC.